Presented here are 18 T cell receptor beta chains from one specimen sequenced in a study of T cell repertoires in cytomegalovirus infection (dated by TCRdb to the late 2010s). Sequencing used an Illumina HiSeq 1500. Clones were called with MiXCR by TCRdb after fastp trimmed the public reads at Q25, and only in-frame beta chains were retained. Rows with one shared CDR3 protein collapse into an entry with the most common genes and DNA. A total of roughly 230,000 distinct CDR3 sequences appear in this sample, approximately 22% of them only once. The ten largest make up approximately 18% of the sample. Material for sequencing was CD8+ T cells from PBMCs. The receptors shown here come from a human donor in good health (CMV status not recorded). Some clones in this sample may be carry-over from other donors' samples.

This clonotype has just a few counts. The chain is built from TRBV4-1 and TRBJ2-7; the D is unclear. The CDR3 length is 16 residues. The ends were cut back, 4 bases at V and 2 bases at J, with 18 bases in the middle. Germline lookup yields CDR1 MGHRA and CDR2 YSYEKL. CDR3 sequence: CASSPNRTRTPYEQYF. The CDR3 DNA reads TGCGCCAGCAGCCCGAATCGGACCCGGACGCCCTACGAGCAGTACTTC.

Points on this clonotype: A much larger clone differs by one base, so this may be a read error. The chain recombines TRBV12-3 or TRBV12-4 with TRBJ2-5; 7 positions match TRBD2. This CDR3 spans 14 amino acids. Here the CDR3 DNA reads TGTACCAGCAGTCTGGGAGGGCTCCAAGAGACCCAGTACTTC. It translates to CTSSLGGLQETQYF.

This clonotype was counted at least ten times. This sequence joins TRBV7-2 and TRBJ1-2; a possible D gene is TRBD1 (5 bases). Trimming stripped 1 base from V and 6 bases from J, with 9 bases between. CDR1 SGHTA and CDR2 FQGNSA come from the germline V gene. The CDR3 extends over 13 amino acids. The chain's CDR3 is CASSLDLRDGYTF. The CDR3 nucleotides read TGTGCCAGCAGCTTAGACCTCAGGGATGGCTACACCTTC. Looking up the rest from reference TRBV7-2 and TRBJ1-2 gives the full variable domain: GAGVSQSPSNKVTEKGKDVELRCDPISGHTALYWYRQSLGQGLEFLIYFQGNSAPDKSGLPSDRFSAERTGGSVSTLTIQRTQQEDSAVYLCASSLDLRDGYTFGSGTRLTVV.

This clonotype was picked up a small number of times. For the CDR3, the DNA is TGTGCCAGCAGGCCGACAGGGGGCAAAGAGACCCAGTACTTC. Its translation is CASRPTGGKETQYF. The rearrangement uses TRBV7-9 and TRBJ2-5, with TRBD1 identical over 10 bases. Germline V lookup: CDR1 SEHNR, CDR2 FQNEAQ (reference sequence). The V gene end was trimmed by 6 bases and the J gene end by 3 bases; junction bases not matched to a gene: 4. The CDR3 loop spans 14 amino acids.

This clonotype was counted ten times or more. The rearrangement links TRBV27 to TRBJ2-7; tentative D call: TRBD2 (5 bases). The CDR3 is 12 residues long. V lost 4 bases and J 6 bases, leaving 10 bases between the germline ends. Germline-derived CDR1 and CDR2 are MNHEY and SMNVEV (reference sequence). CDR3 amino acids: CASSSGSSEQYF. DNA of the CDR3: TGTGCCAGCAGTTCGGGGAGCTCCGAGCAGTACTTC.

This clonotype has ten or more counts. Here the CDR3 reads CASTDRDRAFGSPLHF. Written as DNA, the CDR3 is TGTGCCAGCACCGATCGGGACAGGGCGTTTGGGTCACCCCTCCACTTT. The genes are TRBV7-2 and TRBJ1-6; 9 bases fit TRBD1. The CDR3 spans 16 residues. The J segment lost 10 bases and the V segment lost 7 bases, leaving 14 bases of the junction unmatched. CDR1 and CDR2 (germline): SGHTA, FQGNSA.

The table lists this clonotype with a few counts. The chain joins TRBV4-1 to TRBJ2-2, with D possibly being TRBD1 or TRBD2 (5 bases each). V was pared by 0 bases and J by 6 bases, with 8 bases between. This CDR3 is built from 14 residues. CDR1 and CDR2 from the germline V gene are MGHRA and YSYEKL. The DNA of the CDR3 is TGCGCCAGCAGCCAAGACCAGGGAGCCGGGGAGCTGTTTTTT. It specifies CASSQDQGAGELFF.

In its sample, this clonotype was seen many times. This sequence joins TRBV7-6 and TRBJ1-1; no clear D gene. V was pared by 0 bases and J by 1 base, with 9 bases between. Per the germline V gene, CDR1 is SGHVS and CDR2 is FNYEAQ. The CDR3 contains 15 residues. Here the CDR3 reads CASSLATDGNTEAFF. Written as DNA, the CDR3 is TGTGCCAGCAGCTTAGCCACCGACGGGAACACTGAAGCTTTCTTT.

V usage is TRBV5-6 and J usage is TRBJ2-7; D perhaps matches TRBD1 (5 bases). Trimming removed 4 bases at V and 3 bases at J, with 17 bases between. Germline CDR1 and CDR2: SGHDT and YYEEEE. The CDR3 runs 15 residues. The CDR3 sequence is CASSLSRQSVYEQYF. Here the CDR3 DNA reads TGTGCCAGCAGCCTATCGAGACAGTCGGTCTACGAGCAGTACTTC.

This clonotype came up a few times. In DNA form, the CDR3 reads TGTGCCATCAGTGAGACGGGGGTTGAAGCTTTCTTT. It specifies CAISETGVEAFF. The rearrangement uses TRBV10-3 and TRBJ1-1; possibly TRBD1 for D (5 bases). This CDR3 spans 12 amino acids. Germline V lookup: CDR1 ENHRY, CDR2 SYGVKD. Between the trimmed V and J ends, which lost 2 bases and 7 bases, there was a span of 8 bases.

This clonotype came up a few times. V usage is TRBV7-9 and J usage is TRBJ2-2; 13 bases fit TRBD2. Germline V gives CDR1 SEHNR, CDR2 FQNEAQ (reference sequence). V lost 5 bases to trimming and J lost 5 bases; unmatched junction nucleotides: 11. CDR3 length: 18 amino acids. The CDR3 region is CASSRTSGGAGWTGELFF. The CDR3 DNA follows: TGTGCCAGCAGCCGAACTAGCGGGGGGGCCGGTTGGACCGGGGAGCTGTTTTTT.

This clonotype was picked up many times. The rearrangement joins TRBV20-1 to TRBJ2-5, with TRBD2 as a possible D gene (5 bases). CDR1 is DFQATT and CDR2 is SNEGSKA in the germline V gene (reference sequence). Between the trimmed V and J ends, which lost 1 base and 0 bases, there was a span of 6 bases. The CDR3 has 13 amino acids. The CDR3 reads CSARAGNQETQYF. CDR3 nucleotide sequence: TGCAGTGCTAGAGCCGGGAACCAAGAGACCCAGTACTTC.

The chain combines TRBV11-2 with TRBJ1-2; unclear D gene. This CDR3 spans 15 amino acids. Germline CDR1 reads SGHAT; CDR2 reads FQNNGV. The V and J ends lost 0 bases and 2 bases respectively, with 10 bases between them. The DNA for the CDR3 is TGTGCCAGCAGCTTAGACATCGGCGGAAACTATGGCTACACCTTC. This encodes CASSLDIGGNYGYTF.

This clonotype was counted only a few times. The chain recombines TRBV28 with TRBJ1-6; TRBD1 agrees at 8 bases. Germline values: CDR1 MDHEN, CDR2 SYDVKM. V lost 5 bases to trimming and J lost 13 bases; unmatched junction nucleotides: 13. The CDR3 is 15 amino acids. In DNA form, the CDR3 reads TGTGCCAGCAGTCCCACCGGGACAGGATTTTTTCCCCTCCACTTT. Translated, it gives CASSPTGTGFFPLHF.

This chain joins TRBV2 and TRBJ1-4, with D maybe TRBD1 (6 bases). V shed 6 bases and J shed 3 bases, with 11 bases lying between them. The CDR3 totals 14 residues. Looked up from germline, CDR1 is SNHLY and CDR2 is FYNNEI. CDR3 nucleotides: TGTGCCAGCAGAGGGGACACAGCTAATGAAAAACTGTTTTTT. Encoded protein: CASRGDTANEKLFF.

This clonotype has just a few counts. The V gene is TRBV7-6, the J gene TRBJ2-3; no clear D gene. Germline CDR1 is SGHVS and CDR2 is FNYEAQ. The germline V and J ends were trimmed by 5 bases and 5 bases, with 8 bases remaining between them. This CDR3 comprises 12 residues. The CDR3 DNA is TGTGCCAGCAGCATGGTTGGAGATACGCAGTATTTT. This gives the protein CASSMVGDTQYF.

This clonotype was observed at least ten times. The chain links TRBV11-1 to TRBJ2-7; tentatively, D is TRBD2 (6 bases). Trimming took off 5 bases at V and 5 bases at J, with 16 bases between the two ends. Germline CDR1 SGHAT, CDR2 FQDESV (reference sequence). This CDR3 comprises 14 residues. The CDR3, as DNA: TGTGCCAGCAGCCGCGGGGCGGATCAGGACGAGCAGTACTTC. Protein sequence: CASSRGADQDEQYF.

The rearrangement links TRBV27 to TRBJ2-2; 9 bases map to TRBD1. The CDR3 has 16 residues. V lost 5 bases to trimming and J lost 2 bases; unmatched junction nucleotides: 6. Germline V gene lookup returns CDR1 MNHEY and CDR2 SMNVEV (reference sequence). This chain's CDR3 is CASSSRDRVNTGELFF. In nucleotides, the CDR3 is TGTGCCAGCAGTAGCCGGGACAGGGTCAACACCGGGGAGCTGTTTTTT.